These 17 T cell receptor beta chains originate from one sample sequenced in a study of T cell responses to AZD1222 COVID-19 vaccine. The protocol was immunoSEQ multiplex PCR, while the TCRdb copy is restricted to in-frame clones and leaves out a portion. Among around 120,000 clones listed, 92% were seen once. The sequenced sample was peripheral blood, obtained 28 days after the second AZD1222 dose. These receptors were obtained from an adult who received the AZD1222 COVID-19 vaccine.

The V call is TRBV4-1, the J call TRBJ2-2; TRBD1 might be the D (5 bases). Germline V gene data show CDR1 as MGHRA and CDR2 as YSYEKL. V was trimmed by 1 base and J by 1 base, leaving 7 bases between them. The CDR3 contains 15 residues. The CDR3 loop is CASSQVGQNTGELFF. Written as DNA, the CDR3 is TGCGCCAGCAGCCAAGTGGGGCAGAACACCGGGGAGCTGTTTTTT.

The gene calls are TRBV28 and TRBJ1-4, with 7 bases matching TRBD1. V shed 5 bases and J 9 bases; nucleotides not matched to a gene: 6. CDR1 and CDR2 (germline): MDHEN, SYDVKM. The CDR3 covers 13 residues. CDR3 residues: CASSPGTDQKLFF. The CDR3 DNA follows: TGTGCCAGCAGTCCCGGGACAGACCAAAAACTGTTTTTT.

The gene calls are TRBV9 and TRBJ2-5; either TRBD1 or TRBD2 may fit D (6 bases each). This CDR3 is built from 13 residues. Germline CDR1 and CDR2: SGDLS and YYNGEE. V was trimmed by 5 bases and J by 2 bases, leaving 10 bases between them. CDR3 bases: TGTGCCAGCAGTGCGGGACATCAAGAGACCCAGTACTTC. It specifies CASSAGHQETQYF.

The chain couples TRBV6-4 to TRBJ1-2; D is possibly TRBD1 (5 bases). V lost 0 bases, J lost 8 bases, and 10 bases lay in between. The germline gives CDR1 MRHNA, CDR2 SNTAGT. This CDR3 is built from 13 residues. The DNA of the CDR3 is TGTGCCAGCAGTGACTCTGGGGGATGGGGCTACACCTTC. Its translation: CASSDSGGWGYTF.

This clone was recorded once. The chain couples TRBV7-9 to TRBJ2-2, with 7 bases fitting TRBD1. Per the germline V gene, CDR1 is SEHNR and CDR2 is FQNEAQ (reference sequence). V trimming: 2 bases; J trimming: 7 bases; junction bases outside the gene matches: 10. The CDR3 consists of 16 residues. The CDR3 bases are TGTGCCAGCAGCTTAAGAACCGGGACAGAAAACGGGGAGCTGTTTTTT. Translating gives CASSLRTGTENGELFF.

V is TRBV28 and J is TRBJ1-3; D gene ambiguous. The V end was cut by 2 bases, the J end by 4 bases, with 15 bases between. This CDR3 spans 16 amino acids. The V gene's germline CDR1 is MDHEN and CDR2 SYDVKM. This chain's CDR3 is CASSLASVSYGNTIYF. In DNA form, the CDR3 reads TGTGCCAGCAGTTTAGCCTCCGTGAGTTACGGAAACACCATATATTTT.

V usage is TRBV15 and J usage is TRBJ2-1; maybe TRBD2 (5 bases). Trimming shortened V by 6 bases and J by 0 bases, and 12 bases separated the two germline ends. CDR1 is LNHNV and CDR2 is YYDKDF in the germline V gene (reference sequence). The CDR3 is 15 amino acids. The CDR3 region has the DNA TGTGCCACCAGGAGTCCGGGAAGCTCCTACAATGAGCAGTTCTTC. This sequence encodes CATRSPGSSYNEQFF.

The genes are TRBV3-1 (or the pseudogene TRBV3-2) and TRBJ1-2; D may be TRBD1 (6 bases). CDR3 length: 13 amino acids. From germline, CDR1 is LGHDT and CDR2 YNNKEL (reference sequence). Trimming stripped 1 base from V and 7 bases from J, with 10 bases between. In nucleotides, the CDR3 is TGTGCCAGCAGCCAAGCGGGGGGCGTTGGCTACACCTTC. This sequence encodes CASSQAGGVGYTF.

The CDR3 loop is CASSLETSGGSTDTQYF. The CDR3 DNA is TGTGCCAGCAGCTTAGAGACTAGCGGGGGTAGCACAGATACGCAGTATTTT. This chain links TRBV7-6 with TRBJ2-3; 12 bases agree with TRBD2. This CDR3 has 17 residues. CDR1 is SGHVS, CDR2 FNYEAQ, per germline. The ends lost 1 base at V and 0 bases at J; junction bases unmatched: 2.

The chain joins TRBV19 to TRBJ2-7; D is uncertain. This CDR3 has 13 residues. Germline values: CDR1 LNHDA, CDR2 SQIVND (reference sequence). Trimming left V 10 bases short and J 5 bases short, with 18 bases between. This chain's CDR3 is CATSDRAGDEQYF. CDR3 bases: TGTGCCACATCGGACCGGGCCGGCGACGAGCAGTACTTC.

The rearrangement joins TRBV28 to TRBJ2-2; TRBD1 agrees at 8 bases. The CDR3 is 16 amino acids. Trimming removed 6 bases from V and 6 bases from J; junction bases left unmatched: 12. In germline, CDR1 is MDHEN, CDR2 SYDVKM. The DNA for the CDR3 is TGTGCCAGCAGAGACGTCCAAGGACAGGGTTCCGGGGAGCTGTTTTTT. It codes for CASRDVQGQGSGELFF.

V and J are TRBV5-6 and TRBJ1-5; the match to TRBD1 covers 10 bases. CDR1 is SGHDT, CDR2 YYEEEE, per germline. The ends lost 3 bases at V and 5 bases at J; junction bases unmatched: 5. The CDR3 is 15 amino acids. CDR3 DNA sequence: TGTGCCAGCAGCTCCCGGGACAGGGGTTATCAGCCCCAGCATTTT. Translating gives CASSSRDRGYQPQHF.

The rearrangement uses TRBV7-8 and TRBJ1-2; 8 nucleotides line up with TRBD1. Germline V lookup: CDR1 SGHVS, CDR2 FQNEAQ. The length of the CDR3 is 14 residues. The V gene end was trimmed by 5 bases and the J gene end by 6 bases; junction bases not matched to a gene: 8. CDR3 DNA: TGTGCCAGCAGCCCCAGGGGGCGTGTGGATGGCTACACCTTC. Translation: CASSPRGRVDGYTF.

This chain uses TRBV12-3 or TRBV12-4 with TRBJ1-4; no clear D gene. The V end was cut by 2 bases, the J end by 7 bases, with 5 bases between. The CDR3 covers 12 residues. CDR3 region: CASSLFGEKLFF. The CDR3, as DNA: TGTGCCAGCAGTTTATTTGGTGAAAAACTGTTTTTT.

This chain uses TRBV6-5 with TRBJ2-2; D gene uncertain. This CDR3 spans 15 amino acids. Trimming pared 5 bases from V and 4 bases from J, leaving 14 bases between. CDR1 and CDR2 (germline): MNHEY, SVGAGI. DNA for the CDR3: TGTGCCAGCAGTCCCCCCCTCAGCCCCACCGGGGAGCTGTTTTTT. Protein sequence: CASSPPLSPTGELFF.

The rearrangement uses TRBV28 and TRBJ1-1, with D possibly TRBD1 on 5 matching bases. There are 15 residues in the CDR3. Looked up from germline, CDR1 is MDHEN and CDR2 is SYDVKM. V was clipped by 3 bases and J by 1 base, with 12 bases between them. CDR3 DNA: TGTGCCAGCAGTTTCCAGGGACGGTCGAACACTGAAGCTTTCTTT. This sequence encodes CASSFQGRSNTEAFF.

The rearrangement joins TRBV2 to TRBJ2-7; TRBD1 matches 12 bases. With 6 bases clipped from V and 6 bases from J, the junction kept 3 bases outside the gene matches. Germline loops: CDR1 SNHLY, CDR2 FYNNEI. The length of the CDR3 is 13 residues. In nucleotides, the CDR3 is TGTGCCAGCAGGGGACAGGGGGCGGGCGAGCAGTACTTC. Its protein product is CASRGQGAGEQYF.